The clone carrying this T cell receptor (beta chain) was counted ten times or more. This may stem from a read error, because a much larger clone lies one nucleotide away. The sample belongs to a study of tumor-infiltrating lymphocytes in oesophageal squamous cell carcinoma. Using its own MiXCR run on the PCR reads, TCRdb lists one record per CDR3 protein. The data show about 21,000 distinct CDR3 sequences, with about two fifths seen just once and more than 30% held by the top ten. Per the germline V gene, CDR1 is MNHNS and CDR2 is SASEGT. CDR3 size: 15 residues. The TCR sequence derives from a male donor with esophageal squamous cell carcinoma. The genes are TRBV6-1 and TRBJ2-1; 12 positions match TRBD1. The end of the DNA aligns better with TRBJ2-7, so the J call may be wrong. The sequencing sample was made of esophageal tumor tissue. The CDR3 sequence: CASSFLGTGGNEQYF. In nucleotides, the CDR3 is TGTGCCAGCAGTTTTCTCGGGACAGGGGGCAATGAGCAGTACTTC.